The rows below give T cell receptor beta chains drawn from one sample of a study of blood T cell repertoires in COVID-19. Profiling relied on immunoSEQ multiplex PCR, and the TCRdb table lists in-frame clones only, not all of them. The table includes 140,000 to 150,000 clones, roughly 78% detected once. The specimen was PBMCs or T cells enriched from blood (not recorded which). The receptors shown here come from a woman aged 45-60 years who had recovered from COVID-19. Each CDR3 is given without its conserved first and last residue.

v_call	j_call	cdr3_aa
TRBV5-1	TRBJ1-2	ASSFGGDYGYT
TRBV7-9	TRBJ1-2	ASSLAPGYGYT
TRBV5-5	TRBJ1-4	ASSLGDRGREKLF
TRBV27	TRBJ1-1	ASSFSGTGSYEAF
TRBV4-1	TRBJ2-3	ASSQHLLATSTDTQY
TRBV6-5	TRBJ2-2	ASSYSQGAGELF
TRBV2	TRBJ1-1	ASNSMPGQTNTEAF
TRBV2	TRBJ1-5	ASTDRGSLRGNQPQH
TRBV7-3	TRBJ2-3	ASSPGPGNSDTQY
TRBV6-5	TRBJ1-2	ASSQQGAGGYT
TRBV6-5	TRBJ2-1	ATASREGNEQF
TRBV3-1/TRBV3-2	TRBJ1-5	ASSQGAAHLSNQPQH
TRBV28	TRBJ1-5	ASSFVRAGSNQPQH
TRBV5-4	TRBJ2-1	ASSSKSGGVDEQF
TRBV28	TRBJ2-7	ASSHGTGAYEQY
TRBV28	TRBJ1-2	ASWTTGGPNYGYT
TRBV28	TRBJ2-5	ASLGHLGGRQETQY
TRBV3-1/TRBV3-2	TRBJ2-1	ASSLGQDYNEQF
TRBV3-1/TRBV3-2	TRBJ1-6	ASSHMGSPLH
TRBV28	TRBJ2-7	ASSFPAGEGYEQY
TRBV18	TRBJ1-6	ASSLETDSPLH
TRBV7-2	TRBJ2-1	ASSSIEGLAGVYNEQF
TRBV5-6	TRBJ1-2	ASSSDLAGSRGYT
TRBV30	TRBJ1-6	AWTGRGSSPLH
TRBV27	TRBJ1-2	ASSSMSGSYGYT
TRBV7-9	TRBJ2-1	ASSLGQNYNEQF
TRBV5-1	TRBJ2-7	ASSYGTGGSYEQY
TRBV19	TRBJ2-2	ASSTRTEITGELF
TRBV10-3	TRBJ1-4	AISESGALEKLF
TRBV30	TRBJ2-7	AWSVPGTGAGEQY
TRBV13	TRBJ1-1	ASSIQGNTEAF
TRBV19	TRBJ2-5	ASSIGQQETQY
TRBV4-1	TRBJ2-7	ASSQGRDSPNYEQY
TRBV30	TRBJ1-5	AWFVSQPQH
TRBV28	TRBJ1-4	ASSFADRESKEKLF
TRBV5-4	TRBJ2-5	ASSLAPAGNQETQY
TRBV28	TRBJ1-4	ASSFLRLRATNEKLF
TRBV28	TRBJ1-2	ASSPWTGANYGYT
TRBV7-8	TRBJ1-4	ASSCCRDIPLFGKLF
TRBV27	TRBJ1-5	ASSSLTDISNQPQH
TRBV25-1	TRBJ1-1	ASSESGRGHTEAF
TRBV3-1/TRBV3-2	TRBJ2-7	ASSQVGQLRSSYEQY
TRBV7-9	TRBJ2-1	ATPKYRPPYNEQF
TRBV5-1	TRBJ2-2	ASSFGTGYTGELF
TRBV28	TRBJ1-4	ASRPMAEKLF
TRBV21-1	TRBJ2-7	ASPTGGFKQY
TRBV6-1	TRBJ2-7	ASSEKAGFAYEQY
TRBV12-3/TRBV12-4	TRBJ1-4	ASSWDRDEKLF
TRBV5-1	TRBJ2-3	ASRLARVSTDTQY
TRBV2	TRBJ1-1	ASTEGGVGTEAF
TRBV5-1	TRBJ1-2	ASSLSEGADGYT
TRBV4-2	TRBJ1-5	ASSQDSGQPQH
TRBV5-6	TRBJ2-1	ASIGGRSYNEQF
TRBV27	TRBJ1-6	ASHRDLGSPLH
TRBV7-3	TRBJ1-2	ASSRGTGGYGYT
TRBV5-1	TRBJ1-4	ASSLIGQGETEKLF
TRBV5-5	TRBJ1-2	ASSQRDRVINNYGYT
TRBV11-1	TRBJ2-2	ASSPSGAGTGELF
TRBV9	TRBJ2-3	ASSGFGGADTQY